This TCR beta chain was sequenced in a study of breast tumors, draining lymph nodes, adjacent tissues. Study outcomes and limitations: Luminal-like breast cancer showed significantly higher tumor–nontumor repertoire similarity than basal-like. Data only fit, rather than demonstrated, lymph node origin of most tumor T cells. Findings are consistent with lymph node origin and intratumoral expansion of most tumor T cells. Tumor TCR diversity was below lymph nodes but above nontumor tissue.

In TCRdb, the multiplex PCR reads were re-called with MiXCR into one record per CDR3 protein. Here the sample spans tens of thousands of distinct CDR3 sequences, under 75% being singletons. The CDR3 extends over 14 amino acids. Trimming took 2 bases from V and 2 from J, leaving 10 bases between them. Per germline, CDR1 SGHAT and CDR2 FQNNGV. On this clonotype itself: Antigen: not known.

The sample consisted of tumor-adjacent breast tissue. The chain uses TRBV11-2 and TRBJ2-7; weak D call: TRBD2 (5 bases). The clonotype originates from a female donor with breast cancer. Some clones in this sample may be carry-over from other donors' samples. In DNA form, the CDR3 reads TGTGCCAGCAGCTTATCGGACTTAGCCTACGAGCAGTACTTC. It yields the protein CASSLSDLAYEQYF. The full variable domain, rest sourced from reference TRBV11-2 and TRBJ2-7, is EAGVAQSPRYKIIEKRQSVAFWCNPISGHATLYWYQQILGQGPKLLIQFQNNGVVDDSQLPKDRFSAERLKGVDSTLKIQPAKLEDSAVYLCASSLSDLAYEQYFGPGTRLTVT.